Judged by abundance, the clone carrying this T cell receptor (beta chain) is medium-sized. The target antigen is unknown. These data come from a study of T and B cells in COVID-19 patients. Study-level background: Recovered patients mostly had mild to moderate COVID-19 managed as outpatients. Median age was about 30 years in the recovered cohort and around 67 years in the active-infection cohort. Overall study results and limits: Patients with COVID-19 reportedly showed strongly skewed T cell receptor beta variable and joining gene usage. Early severe-case samples and blood from mildly ill patients during symptoms were in short supply.

TRB was amplified from approximately 250-480 ng of blood genomic DNA. Germline V gene sequence: CDR1 SGHDT, CDR2 YYEEEE. The V end lost 4 bases, the J end lost 3 bases, and 14 bases lay between the germline ends. The CDR3 totals 14 residues. Multiplex PCR with BIOMED2 TRB-A/B primer pools amplified TRB rearrangements. TCRdb re-derived calls from the multiplex PCR reads in MiXCR, one entry per CDR3 protein. The data contain several thousand distinct CDR3 sequences, about 22% of them seen just once; the ten biggest clones take up more than 3.5%. This chain uses TRBV5-6 with TRBJ2-7, with a weak D call TRBD1 (6 bases). This sequence was found in a human donor who had recovered from COVID-19. Sequencing used blood. The CDR3 coding sequence is TGTGCCAGCAGCCAGGGGACCCTAAGCTACGAGCAGTACTTC. It yields the protein CASSQGTLSYEQYF.